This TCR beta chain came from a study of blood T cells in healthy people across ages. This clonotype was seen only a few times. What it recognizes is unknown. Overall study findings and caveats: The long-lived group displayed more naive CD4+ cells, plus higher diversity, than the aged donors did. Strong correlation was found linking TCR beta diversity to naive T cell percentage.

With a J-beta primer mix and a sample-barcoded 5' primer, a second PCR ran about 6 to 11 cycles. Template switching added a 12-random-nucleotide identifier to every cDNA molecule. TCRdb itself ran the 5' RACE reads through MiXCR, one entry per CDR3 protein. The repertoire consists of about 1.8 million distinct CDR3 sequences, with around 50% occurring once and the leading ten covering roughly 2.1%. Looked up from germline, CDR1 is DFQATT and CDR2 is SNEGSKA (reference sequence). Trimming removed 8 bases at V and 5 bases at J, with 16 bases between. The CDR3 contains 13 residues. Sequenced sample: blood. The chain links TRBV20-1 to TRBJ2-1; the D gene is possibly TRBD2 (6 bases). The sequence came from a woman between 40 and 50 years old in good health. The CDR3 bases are TGCAGTTCGAGAGGGAGGATAGACAATGAGCAGTTCTTC. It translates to CSSRGRIDNEQFF.